The 28 T cell receptor beta chains given below trace back to one sample, sequenced in a study of T cell repertoires in cytomegalovirus infection (dated by TCRdb to about 2019). What these receptors recognize is not known. Sequenced using an Illumina HiSeq 1500. In TCRdb, the public reads were trimmed at Q25 with fastp and aligned with MiXCR, with productive beta chains retained. Entries that share a CDR3 protein sequence are merged under the most common genes and DNA. In all, the sample holds some 38,000 distinct CDR3 sequences, and approximately 52% of those were seen once. Of the sample, around 90% falls within the top ten clones. Sample treatment or condition, as interpreted from the label and publication: in vitro stimulation with specific CMV peptide epitopes to enrich CMV-specific T cells. The source was CD8+ T cells from cultured PBMCs, collected from culture after CMV antigen stimulation. The receptor set was obtained from a human donor in good health (CMV status not recorded). Some clones in this sample may be carry-over from other donors' samples.

The chain carries TRBV7-9 and TRBJ2-7; TRBD1 matches at 9 bases. Unmatched junction bases numbered 11, after V lost 5 bases and J lost 6 bases. Germline V gene lookup returns CDR1 SEHNR and CDR2 FQNEAQ (reference sequence). The CDR3 is 15 amino acids. The CDR3 loop is CASSAPGQGSLEQYF. In DNA form, the CDR3 reads TGTGCCAGCAGCGCACCGGGACAGGGAAGTCTCGAGCAGTACTTC.

This chain links TRBV12-5 with TRBJ1-1; D perhaps matches TRBD1 (5 bases). Germline-derived CDR1 and CDR2 are LGHNT and FRNRAP. V was shortened by 7 bases and J by 4 bases, with 10 bases between the two germline ends. The CDR3 sequence is 12 residues long. CDR3 amino acids: CASALGTTEAFF. The DNA for the CDR3 is TGTGCTAGTGCCCTGGGGACCACTGAAGCTTTCTTT.

This chain uses TRBV7-2 with TRBJ2-2; TRBD2 matches at 14 bases. The V segment lost 5 bases and the J segment 4 bases; nucleotides outside the gene matches: 9. In germline, CDR1 is SGHTA, CDR2 FQGNSA. The CDR3 is 18 residues long. The CDR3 DNA is TGTGCCAGCAGCCGGACTAGCGGGAGGCTGCGGAGCACCGGGGAGCTGTTTTTT. This translates into CASSRTSGRLRSTGELFF. Supplemented by reference TRBV7-2 and TRBJ2-2, the full variable domain reads GAGVSQSPSNKVTEKGKDVELRCDPISGHTALYWYRQSLGQGLEFLIYFQGNSAPDKSGLPSDRFSAERTGGSVSTLTIQRTQQEDSAVYLCASSRTSGRLRSTGELFFGEGSRLTVL.

A word on this clonotype: At one boundary the junction diverges from the germline segment, which might be a read error. The chain has TRBV5-8 and TRBJ2-1, with no clear D. From germline, CDR1 is SGHTS and CDR2 YDEGEE. The CDR3 is 11 residues long. The CDR3: CASCSYNEQFF. The DNA of the CDR3 is TGCGCCAGCTGTTCCTACAATGAGCAGTTCTTC.

This clonotype appeared a few times. The rearrangement links TRBV12-3 or TRBV12-4 to TRBJ1-6; possibly TRBD1 for D (5 bases). CDR3 length equals 14 residues. Trimming removed 3 bases at V and 2 bases at J, with 5 bases between. The CDR3 reads CASSFRAYNSPLHF. The DNA for the CDR3 is TGTGCCAGCAGTTTCAGGGCCTATAATTCACCCCTCCACTTT.

V gene TRBV20-1 combines with J gene TRBJ1-5; 10 bases are a match to TRBD1. The germline CDR1 and CDR2 sequences are DFQATT and SNEGSKA (reference sequence). The trim removed 3 bases at V and 6 bases at J, leaving 2 bases unmatched. The CDR3 sequence is 13 residues long. The CDR3 bases are TGCAGTGCTAGGACAGGGGGCGGTCAGCCCCAGCATTTT. Protein sequence: CSARTGGGQPQHF.

This chain joins TRBV18 and TRBJ1-1; TRBD1 aligns across 8 bases. CDR1 is KGHSH, CDR2 LQKENI, per germline. The CDR3 is made up of 15 amino acids. Trimming took 3 bases from V and 4 from J; bases not matched to a gene: 7. CDR3 sequence: CASSPGQGSATEAFF. The CDR3 DNA is TGTGCCAGCTCACCCGGACAGGGTTCGGCCACTGAAGCTTTCTTT.

This clonotype turned up a few times. The chain couples TRBV7-8 to TRBJ1-4, with a tentative D call TRBD1 (5 bases). The V and J ends lost 3 bases and 8 bases respectively, with 13 bases between them. Germline-derived CDR1 and CDR2 are SGHVS and FQNEAQ. CDR3 length: 14 amino acids. CDR3 protein: CASSFRAEGEKLFF. CDR3 sequence (DNA): TGTGCCAGCAGCTTCCGGGCCGAGGGGGAAAAACTGTTTTTT. The variable domain in full, completed from reference TRBV7-8 and TRBJ1-4, reads GAGVSQSPRYKVAKRGQDVALRCDPISGHVSLFWYQQALGQGPEFLTYFQNEAQLDKSGLPSDRFFAERPEGSVSTLKIQRTQQEDSAVYLCASSFRAEGEKLFFGSGTQLSVL.

This clonotype was seen repeatedly, ten times or more. The chain couples TRBV7-9 to TRBJ2-7, with 13 bases identical to TRBD2. Losses at the gene ends were 3 bases for V and 1 base for J; bases not matched to a gene: 3. Germline assignment: CDR1 SEHNR and CDR2 FQNEAQ (reference sequence). The length of the CDR3 is 16 residues. CDR3 protein: CASSFGLAGASYEQYF. The CDR3 region has the DNA TGTGCCAGCAGCTTCGGACTAGCGGGAGCGTCCTACGAGCAGTACTTC.

The rearrangement uses TRBV7-9 and TRBJ1-1; the D is unclear. Germline V gives CDR1 SEHNR, CDR2 FQNEAQ (reference sequence). Trimming shortened V by 4 bases and J by 7 bases, and 10 bases separated the two germline ends. The CDR3 runs 12 residues. The CDR3 region is CASSSTWIEAFF. The CDR3 bases are TGTGCCAGCAGCTCGACGTGGATTGAAGCTTTCTTT. Together with reference TRBV7-9 and TRBJ1-1, the CDR3 gives the full variable domain: DTGVSQNPRHKITKRGQNVTFRCDPISEHNRLYWYRQTLGQGPEFLTYFQNEAQLEKSRLLSDRFSAERPKGSFSTLEIQRTEQGDSAMYLCASSSTWIEAFFGQGTRLTVV.

This clonotype was found a few times. The V call is TRBV28, the J call TRBJ2-7; D call uncertain. V lost 5 bases and J lost 6, with 8 bases in between. Germline V lookup: CDR1 MDHEN, CDR2 SYDVKM. The CDR3 is made up of 11 amino acids. CDR3 region: CASSPGGEQYF. For the CDR3, the DNA is TGTGCCAGCAGTCCGGGTGGCGAGCAGTACTTC.

Here the CDR3 DNA reads TGTGCCAGCAGTGAAAGGGCAGGTTTTGCCCCTTATCAGCCCCAGCATTTT. Translating it yields CASSERAGFAPYQPQHF. The chain combines TRBV2 with TRBJ1-5; D is unclear. There are 17 residues in the CDR3. Trimming shortened V by 2 bases and J by 5 bases, and 19 bases separated the two germline ends. The V gene's germline CDR1 is SNHLY and CDR2 FYNNEI.

The chain recombines TRBV14 with TRBJ2-5; TRBD2 agrees at 10 bases. The CDR3 consists of 20 residues. Germline CDR1 reads SGHDN; CDR2 reads FVKESK. J lost 5 bases, V lost 4 bases, and 22 bases had no gene match. CDR3 in amino acids: CASSRGGASGTSDLQETQYF. CDR3 coding DNA: TGTGCCAGCAGCCGAGGGGGGGCCTCTGGGACTAGCGACCTTCAGGAGACCCAGTACTTC.

This clonotype was observed a few times. The chain combines TRBV7-9 with TRBJ2-1, with 12 bases identical to TRBD2. Germline CDR1 and CDR2: SEHNR and FQNEAQ (reference sequence). V gave up 2 bases and J gave up 4 bases; unmatched junction bases: 6. The CDR3 covers 17 residues. This CDR3 is CASSLTPTSGSYNEQFF. In DNA form, the CDR3 reads TGTGCCAGCAGCTTAACCCCGACTAGCGGGAGTTACAATGAGCAGTTCTTC.

J is TRBJ2-7 and V is TRBV4-2, with 7 bases aligning to TRBD2. V shed 0 bases and J 2 bases; nucleotides not matched to a gene: 4. The CDR3 runs 15 residues. From germline, CDR1 is LGHNA and CDR2 YNFKEQ. CDR3 amino acids: CASSQDAGVAYEQYF. In nucleotides, the CDR3 is TGTGCCAGCAGCCAAGACGCGGGGGTGGCCTACGAGCAGTACTTC.

This rearrangement joins TRBV6-6 to TRBJ2-7; no reliable D call. V lost 0 bases to trimming and J lost 1 base, with 10 bases between them. The CDR3 has 15 amino acids. CDR1 MNHNY and CDR2 SVGAGI come from the germline V gene (reference sequence). The CDR3 here is CASSYSSDRSYEQYF. CDR3 nucleotides: TGTGCCAGCAGTTACTCCTCGGACCGTTCCTACGAGCAGTACTTC.

This clonotype has only a few counts. The V call is TRBV28, the J call TRBJ2-5; 13 bases line up with TRBD2. CDR3 size: 18 residues. The germline gives CDR1 MDHEN, CDR2 SYDVKM. V lost 7 bases, J lost 4 bases, and 15 bases stayed unmatched. The CDR3 region is CASTPPRTSGRIGETQYF. DNA for the CDR3: TGTGCCAGCACCCCCCCAAGGACTAGCGGGAGAATCGGAGAGACCCAGTACTTC.

The chain employs TRBV23-1 and TRBJ2-1, with D possibly being TRBD2 (5 bases). TRBV23-1 is marked as an open reading frame, function uncertain. V lost 9 bases and J lost 8, with 20 bases in between. The CDR3 loop spans 14 amino acids. The CDR3 sequence is CASPRVERVHEQFF. DNA of the CDR3: TGCGCCAGTCCTCGGGTAGAGAGGGTCCATGAGCAGTTCTTC.

With regard to this clonotype: The junction and the germline gene differ at one end; a read error may be behind it. The J gene is TRBJ2-7, the V gene TRBV7-6, with TRBD1 as a possible D gene (6 bases). This CDR3 comprises 15 residues. Germline lookup yields CDR1 SGHVS and CDR2 FNYEAQ. CDR3 amino acids: CASSDRDMGPYEHHF. CDR3 in DNA: TGTGCCAGCAGTGACCGGGACATGGGGCCCTACGAGCACCACTTC.

The chain carries TRBV7-8 and TRBJ1-2; 7 nucleotides agree with TRBD1. Germline loops: CDR1 SGHVS, CDR2 FQNEAQ. The CDR3 consists of 15 residues. Trimming cost V 0 bases and J 2 bases; bases outside gene matches: 3. As DNA, the CDR3 is TGTGCCAGCAGCTTAGCGGGGACAGAGAACTATGGCTACACCTTC. Translated: CASSLAGTENYGYTF.

The rearrangement uses TRBV14 and TRBJ2-1; 12 bases are a match to TRBD2. There are 16 residues in the CDR3. Germline V lookup: CDR1 SGHDN, CDR2 FVKESK. V lost 3 bases to trimming and J lost 7 bases; unmatched junction nucleotides: 7. The CDR3 DNA reads TGTGCCAGCAGCCACCCGACTAGCGGGAGTTTAAATGAGCAGTTCTTC. This translates into CASSHPTSGSLNEQFF.

The rearrangement joins TRBV4-3 to TRBJ2-2; 11 bases are shared with TRBD1. V shed 2 bases and J 1 base; nucleotides not matched to a gene: 3. Per the germline V gene, CDR1 is LGHNA and CDR2 is YSLEER. CDR3 size: 17 residues. The CDR3 region has the DNA TGCGCCAGCAGCCAACGTGGGACAGGGGGGAACACCGGGGAGCTGTTTTTT. Translating gives CASSQRGTGGNTGELFF.

The genes are TRBV6-1 and TRBJ1-3, with no clear D. The germline CDR1 and CDR2 sequences are MNHNS and SASEGT. The V end was cut by 6 bases, the J end by 0 bases, with 15 bases between. CDR3 length: 16 residues. The CDR3 sequence: CASSDLPEFSGNTIYF. The CDR3 coding sequence is TGTGCCAGCAGCGATCTACCTGAGTTCTCTGGAAACACCATATATTTT.

The chain carries TRBV2 and TRBJ2-4; perhaps TRBD2 as D (5 bases). The CDR3 runs 17 residues. With 4 bases removed from V and 0 bases from J, the gap between germline ends came to 16 bases. Germline V gene lookup returns CDR1 SNHLY and CDR2 FYNNEI. CDR3 DNA: TGTGCCAGCAGTGGGGTACAGAGCGGCCTAGCCAAAAACATTCAGTACTTC. Its translation: CASSGVQSGLAKNIQYF.

The chain employs TRBV7-6 and TRBJ2-1; D call uncertain. Germline-derived CDR1 and CDR2 are SGHVS and FNYEAQ. This CDR3 has 15 amino acids. With 6 bases removed from V and 2 bases from J, the gap between germline ends came to 14 bases. CDR3 coding DNA: TGTGCCAGCAGGGTCGACTCCTTTACCTACAATGAGCAGTTCTTC. It is translated as CASRVDSFTYNEQFF.

V and J are TRBV10-3 and TRBJ2-7; weak D call: TRBD2 (5 bases). The CDR3 is 14 residues long. The germline V gene has CDR1 ENHRY and CDR2 SYGVKD. Trimming left V 5 bases short and J 2 bases short, with 13 bases between. The CDR3: CAISLGAAPYEQYF. The CDR3 coding sequence is TGTGCCATCAGTCTGGGAGCCGCCCCCTACGAGCAGTACTTC.

Ten or more counts support this clonotype. For the CDR3, the DNA is TGTGCCAGCAGCTCCTCGCCTCTTCGGGGAGATACGCAGTATTTT. Protein: CASSSSPLRGDTQYF. This sequence joins TRBV7-2 and TRBJ2-3, with a weak D call TRBD2 (5 bases). The V end lost 4 bases, the J end lost 5 bases, and 16 bases lay between the germline ends. The CDR3 extends over 15 amino acids. Per the germline V gene, CDR1 is SGHTA and CDR2 is FQGNSA.

The rearrangement uses TRBV6-1 and TRBJ2-7; D is undetermined. Germline CDR1 reads MNHNS; CDR2 reads SASEGT. V was cut by 2 bases and J by 2 bases, with 10 bases left in between. This CDR3 is built from 14 residues. The CDR3 nucleotides are TGTGCCAGCAGTGAAAGGCAGCATGCCTACGAGCAGTACTTC. Translating it yields CASSERQHAYEQYF.